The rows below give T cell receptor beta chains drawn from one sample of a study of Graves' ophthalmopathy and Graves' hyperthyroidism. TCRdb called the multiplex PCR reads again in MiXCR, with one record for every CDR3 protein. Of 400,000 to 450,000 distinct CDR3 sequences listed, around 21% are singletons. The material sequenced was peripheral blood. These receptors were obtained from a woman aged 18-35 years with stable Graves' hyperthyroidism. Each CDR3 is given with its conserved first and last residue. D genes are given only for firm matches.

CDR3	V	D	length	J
CASSLGQEWVGAQHF	TRBV13	-	15	TRBJ1-5
CSVGETQYF	TRBV29-1	-	9	TRBJ2-5
CAWSVIGGTRAYEQYF	TRBV30	-	16	TRBJ2-7
CSATENYEQYF	TRBV20-1	-	11	TRBJ2-7
CSVHPSPADGDRGYTF	TRBV29-1	-	16	TRBJ1-2
CASSFAADYEQYF	TRBV7-9	-	13	TRBJ2-7
CSARDLSVGPGPQHF	TRBV20-1	-	15	TRBJ1-5
CASSTGLAGGGELFF	TRBV7-2	TRBD2	15	TRBJ2-2
CASSHRPPLETQYF	TRBV7-8	-	14	TRBJ2-5
CASSIDGPAGGPRPGKTQYF	TRBV19	TRBD2	20	TRBJ2-5
CARSLTGSYGYTF	TRBV12-3/TRBV12-4	-	13	TRBJ1-2
CASSWGLAGESYEQYF	TRBV11-2	TRBD2	16	TRBJ2-7
CSARDGTSHEYEQYF	TRBV20-1	TRBD2	15	TRBJ2-7
CAISLGPTRTGQPQHF	TRBV10-3	-	16	TRBJ1-5
CASSPSFGAAYEQYF	TRBV28	-	15	TRBJ2-7
CTSRRGGQHQYEQYF	TRBV3-1	-	15	TRBJ2-7
CASSLDPGTYEQYF	TRBV11-1	-	14	TRBJ2-7
CASSLASGRKRVWEQYF	TRBV6-5	TRBD2	17	TRBJ2-7
CASSYQPLLAGEAYEQYF	TRBV6-2/TRBV6-3	TRBD2	18	TRBJ2-7
CAIREAGVGYTF	TRBV10-3	-	12	TRBJ1-2
CASRSGTFTETQYF	TRBV28	TRBD2	14	TRBJ2-5
CSAGRTGGTSEAFF	TRBV29-1	TRBD1	14	TRBJ1-1
CASRSPGLAGGSTDTQYF	TRBV6-4	TRBD2	18	TRBJ2-3
CASSLGLEGEQYF	TRBV7-2	TRBD2	13	TRBJ2-7
CASSLTGGGWYNAEAFF	TRBV14	TRBD1	17	TRBJ1-1
CASSDYGTGAYGYTF	TRBV6-1	TRBD1	15	TRBJ1-2
CATTKGGYEQYF	TRBV7-2	-	12	TRBJ2-7
CATSKGLRDIQTQYF	TRBV15	-	15	TRBJ2-5
CTSSPQGLRIEAFF	TRBV12-3/TRBV12-4	-	14	TRBJ1-1
CASSLVVLGGSEAFF	TRBV5-1	-	15	TRBJ1-1
CASSFSKNTEAFF	TRBV5-5	-	13	TRBJ1-1